This T cell receptor (beta chain) was identified during a study of Graves' ophthalmopathy and Graves' hyperthyroidism. Regarding the study as a whole: With a specificity of just under 75% and a sensitivity of about 71%, the model predicted ophthalmopathy progression.

This clonotype was counted between two and nine times. No antigen is known for it. The CDR3 contains 20 residues. Trimming pared 3 bases from V and 1 base from J, leaving 22 bases between. The germline CDR1 and CDR2 sequences are SGHAT and FQNNGV. Patients with other autoimmune diseases, uncontrolled infections, pregnancy or lactation were excluded. Amplification from RNA transcripts yielded the TCR beta CDR3 regions. Investigators did first-round RT-PCR with HTBI primers, then second-round multiplex PCR. TCRdb called the multiplex PCR reads again in MiXCR, with one record for every CDR3 protein. Of about 1.2 million distinct CDR3 sequences detected, about 35% appear once; the ten largest clones hold 11%.

The sequencing sample was made of peripheral blood or thyroid tissue (not recorded which). The genes are TRBV11-2 and TRBJ2-6; tentatively, D is TRBD1 (6 bases). This receptor was identified in an adult man with Graves' hyperthyroidism. The CDR3 DNA is TGTGCCAGCAGCTTTTCCGTGTACAGGGCCATCTTATCTGGGGCCAACGTCCTGACTTTC. Protein: CASSFSVYRAILSGANVLTF.